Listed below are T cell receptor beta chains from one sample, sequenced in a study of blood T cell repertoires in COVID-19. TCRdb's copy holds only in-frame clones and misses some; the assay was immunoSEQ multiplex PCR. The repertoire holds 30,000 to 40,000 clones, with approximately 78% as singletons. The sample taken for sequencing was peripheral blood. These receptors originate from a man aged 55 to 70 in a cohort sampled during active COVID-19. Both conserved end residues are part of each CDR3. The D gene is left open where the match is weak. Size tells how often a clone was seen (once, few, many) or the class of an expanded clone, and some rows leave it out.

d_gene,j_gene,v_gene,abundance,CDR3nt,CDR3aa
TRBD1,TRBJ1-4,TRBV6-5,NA,TGTGCCACCCAGGGGGCGGGTGAAAAACTGTTTTTT,CATQGAGEKLFF
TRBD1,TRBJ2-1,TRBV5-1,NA,TGCGCCAGCAGCCCGAGGGGACAGGGATTTAGGAATGAGCAGTTCTTC,CASSPRGQGFRNEQFF
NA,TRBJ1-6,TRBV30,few,TGTGCCTGGAGTGCAGGGGACAATTCACCCCTCCACTTT,CAWSAGDNSPLHF
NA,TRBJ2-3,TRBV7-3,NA,TGTGCCAGCAGCTTAGGGAGGCGGGCCACAGATACGCAGTATTTT,CASSLGRRATDTQYF
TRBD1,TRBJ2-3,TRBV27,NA,TGTGCCAGCAGTTTCCTAGACAGGGGCGGTGGGCAGAGAGATACGCAGTATTTT,CASSFLDRGGGQRDTQYF
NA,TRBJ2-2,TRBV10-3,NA,TGTGCCATCCGCGGGGGCTCGGCGAACACCGGGGAGCTGTTTTTT,CAIRGGSANTGELFF
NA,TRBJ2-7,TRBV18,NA,TGTGCCAGCTCACCCGGACTACTCTACGAGCAGTACTTC,CASSPGLLYEQYF
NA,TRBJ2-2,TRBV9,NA,TGTGCCAGCAGCATTAGCGGACTTCTGAACACCGGGGAGCTGTTTTTT,CASSISGLLNTGELFF
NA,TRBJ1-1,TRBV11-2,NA,TGTGCCAGCAGCGTGGAGGGACCGACTGAAGCTTTCTTT,CASSVEGPTEAFF
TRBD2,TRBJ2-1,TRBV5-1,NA,TGCGCCAGCAGCGGTGATAGCGGGGGGCTATTCAATGAGCAGTTCTTC,CASSGDSGGLFNEQFF
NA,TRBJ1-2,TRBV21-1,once,TGTGCCAGCAGGGGAGGTTGGGGCTACACCTTC,CASRGGWGYTF
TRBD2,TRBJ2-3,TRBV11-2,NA,TGTGCCAGCAGCTTAGATCTCGGGACTAGCGGTCGAAAAGATACGCAGTATTTT,CASSLDLGTSGRKDTQYF
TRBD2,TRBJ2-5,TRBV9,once,TGTGCCAGCAGCTTCGCGGGGACTAGCAAAGAGACCCAGTACTTC,CASSFAGTSKETQYF
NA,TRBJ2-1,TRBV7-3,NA,TGTGCCAGCAGCTTAGGCTACAGCTCCTACAATGAGCAGTTCTTC,CASSLGYSSYNEQFF
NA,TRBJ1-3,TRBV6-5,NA,TGTGCCAGCAGTTCCAGCGGGGGGGGCGGTGGAAACACCATATATTTT,CASSSSGGGGGNTIYF
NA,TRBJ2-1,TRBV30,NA,TGTGCCTGGAGTGTTTTCATGAATGAGCAGTTCTTC,CAWSVFMNEQFF
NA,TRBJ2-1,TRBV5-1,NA,TGCGCCAGCAGCTCCCCGGGGGGCGCAGTTTGGGATGAGCAGTTCTTC,CASSSPGGAVWDEQFF
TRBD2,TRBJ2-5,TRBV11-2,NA,TGTGCCAGCAGCTTAAGGGGGGTGGGCCTAGCGGGCCGAGGGGCCCAGTACTTC,CASSLRGVGLAGRGAQYF
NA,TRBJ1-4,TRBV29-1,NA,TGCAGCGTTTCCGTGGGGGCAGTTAATGAAAAACTGTTTTTT,CSVSVGAVNEKLFF
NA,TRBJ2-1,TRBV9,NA,TGTGCCAGCAGCGTAGGCGGTGGGGTGGAACGCGGGGAGCAGTTCTTC,CASSVGGGVERGEQFF
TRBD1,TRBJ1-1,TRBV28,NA,TGTGCCAGCACCAAAGGGACAGGGATTTTGGGCACTGAAGCTTTCTTT,CASTKGTGILGTEAFF
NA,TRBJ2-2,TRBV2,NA,TGTGCCAGCTCCCGACCCCGGCGGGGTAGCACCGGGGAGCTGTTTTTT,CASSRPRRGSTGELFF
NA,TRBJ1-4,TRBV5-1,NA,TGCGCCAGCAGCTTGGTGACAGGCCAGAATGAAAAACTGTTTTTT,CASSLVTGQNEKLFF
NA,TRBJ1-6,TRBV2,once,TGTGCCAGCGAACCGGCCGCAGGGAATTCACCCCTCCACTTT,CASEPAAGNSPLHF